The rows below give T cell receptor beta chains drawn from one sample of a study of identical twins. TCRdb re-called the 5' RACE reads through MiXCR, storing one row per CDR3 protein. The profile shows a few hundred thousand distinct CDR3 sequences, around 8.8% of them singletons. This sample also belongs to another study, concerning yellow fever vaccine responses in identical twins.

Material for sequencing was CD8+ T cells sorted from blood. Every receptor here comes from a woman under 30 in good health. CDR3s include the opening cysteine and the closing phenylalanine or tryptophan. D genes are given only for firm matches. A row's size may be missing; if present it is once, few, many or a size class.

>.|many|TRBJ2-7|TRBV15
CATSKGEVGSYEQYF
TGTGCCACCAGCAAGGGAGAGGTGGGGTCCTACGAGCAGTACTTC
>TRBD1|.|TRBJ2-7|TRBV10-3
CAISKTGVHEQYF
TGTGCCATCAGTAAAACAGGGGTACACGAGCAGTACTTC
>TRBD2|.|TRBJ2-3|TRBV7-9
CASSWTSGPTDTQYF
TGTGCCAGCAGCTGGACTAGCGGGCCTACAGATACGCAGTATTTT
>.|.|TRBJ1-1|TRBV4-1
CASSQDLAEAFF
TGCGCCAGCAGCCAAGATTTAGCTGAAGCTTTCTTT
>TRBD2|.|TRBJ2-5|TRBV2
CASSELTSGKQETQYF
TGTGCCAGCAGTGAACTGACTAGCGGGAAACAAGAGACCCAGTACTTC
>TRBD2|.|TRBJ2-3|TRBV7-2
CASSFKLAESTDTQYF
TGTGCCAGCAGCTTTAAACTAGCGGAGAGCACAGATACGCAGTATTTT
>TRBD1|few|TRBJ1-4|TRBV4-3
CASSQFTGEVNEKLFF
TGCGCCAGCAGCCAATTCACAGGGGAGGTTAATGAAAAACTGTTTTTT
>.|once|TRBJ2-7|TRBV21-1
CGSSNLWGNGSSSYEQYF
.
>.|many|TRBJ2-1|TRBV12-3/TRBV12-4
CASSQQNEQFF
TGTGCCAGCAGTCAGCAAAATGAGCAGTTCTTC
>.|many|TRBJ2-1|TRBV5-5
CASSFSRGGYNEQFF
TGTGCCAGCAGCTTTAGCAGGGGTGGCTACAATGAGCAGTTCTTC
>.|few|TRBJ1-1|TRBV12-3/TRBV12-4
CASSQAGGSTEAFF
TGTGCCAGCAGCCAAGCGGGGGGTAGCACTGAAGCTTTCTTT
>.|few|TRBJ2-2|TRBV15
CATRPGFNTGELFF
TGTGCCACCAGACCGGGATTTAACACCGGGGAGCTGTTTTTT
>.|few|TRBJ1-1|TRBV6-1
CASSAEGRMNTEAFF
TGTGCCAGCAGTGCAGAGGGGAGAATGAACACTGAAGCTTTCTTT
>.|few|TRBJ2-7|TRBV27
CASSDTDSRYEQYF
TGTGCCAGCAGCGACACGGACTCGAGGTACGAGCAGTACTTC
>.|few|TRBJ2-5|TRBV29-1
CSVGDTGEETQYF
TGCAGCGTTGGGGACACGGGAGAAGAGACCCAGTACTTC
>TRBD1|.|TRBJ2-1|TRBV27
CARNPPTGGKDNEQFF
TGTGCCAGAAACCCCCCGACAGGGGGAAAAGACAATGAGCAGTTCTTC
>.|few|TRBJ1-1|TRBV27
CASSLGREGDGHEAFF
TGTGCCAGCAGTTTGGGTAGGGAGGGGGACGGCCATGAAGCTTTCTTT
>TRBD1|few|TRBJ2-2|TRBV12-3/TRBV12-4
CASSLSAVGQRNAGELFF
TGTGCCAGCAGTTTAAGTGCTGTGGGACAGAGGAACGCCGGGGAGCTGTTTTTT
>TRBD1|.|TRBJ2-7|TRBV6-5
CASSYGQGSVEQYF
TGTGCCAGCAGTTACGGACAGGGGTCCGTGGAGCAGTACTTC
>.|few|TRBJ2-7|TRBV20-1
CSARGASSGGEQYF
TGCAGTGCTAGAGGAGCTAGCAGCGGAGGTGAGCAGTACTTC
>.|.|TRBJ2-7|TRBV6-2/TRBV6-3
CASSYSADYSYEQYF
TGTGCCAGCAGTTACTCGGCGGATTACTCCTACGAGCAGTACTTC
>.|few|TRBJ1-1|TRBV27
CASRLTGSTEAFF
TGTGCCAGCAGACTAACAGGGAGCACTGAAGCTTTCTTT
>.|few|TRBJ2-3|TRBV27
CASGDLRGYGTDTQYF
TGTGCCAGCGGGGATCTCAGGGGATACGGCACAGATACGCAGTATTTT